Detailed here is one TCR beta chain. The data were obtained in a study of technical replicates of blood from a handful of donors. Germline-derived CDR1 and CDR2 are SGHNT and YYREEE (reference sequence). J lost 5 bases, V lost 5 bases, and 18 bases had no gene match. This CDR3 comprises 18 residues. Assay used: immunoSEQ multiplex PCR; TCRdb lists only in-frame clones, some missing. Here the sample spans about 73,000 clones, more than 90% being singletons. Sequenced input: PBMCs. The rearrangement uses TRBV5-4 and TRBJ2-7; 11 positions match TRBD2. This clonotype was obtained from a human donor in good health. Some clones in this sample may be carry-over from other donors' samples. CDR3 loop: CASSWVPGTSGLANEQYF. CDR3 nucleotides: TGTGCCAGCAGTTGGGTTCCCGGGACTAGCGGTTTGGCAAACGAGCAGTACTTC.